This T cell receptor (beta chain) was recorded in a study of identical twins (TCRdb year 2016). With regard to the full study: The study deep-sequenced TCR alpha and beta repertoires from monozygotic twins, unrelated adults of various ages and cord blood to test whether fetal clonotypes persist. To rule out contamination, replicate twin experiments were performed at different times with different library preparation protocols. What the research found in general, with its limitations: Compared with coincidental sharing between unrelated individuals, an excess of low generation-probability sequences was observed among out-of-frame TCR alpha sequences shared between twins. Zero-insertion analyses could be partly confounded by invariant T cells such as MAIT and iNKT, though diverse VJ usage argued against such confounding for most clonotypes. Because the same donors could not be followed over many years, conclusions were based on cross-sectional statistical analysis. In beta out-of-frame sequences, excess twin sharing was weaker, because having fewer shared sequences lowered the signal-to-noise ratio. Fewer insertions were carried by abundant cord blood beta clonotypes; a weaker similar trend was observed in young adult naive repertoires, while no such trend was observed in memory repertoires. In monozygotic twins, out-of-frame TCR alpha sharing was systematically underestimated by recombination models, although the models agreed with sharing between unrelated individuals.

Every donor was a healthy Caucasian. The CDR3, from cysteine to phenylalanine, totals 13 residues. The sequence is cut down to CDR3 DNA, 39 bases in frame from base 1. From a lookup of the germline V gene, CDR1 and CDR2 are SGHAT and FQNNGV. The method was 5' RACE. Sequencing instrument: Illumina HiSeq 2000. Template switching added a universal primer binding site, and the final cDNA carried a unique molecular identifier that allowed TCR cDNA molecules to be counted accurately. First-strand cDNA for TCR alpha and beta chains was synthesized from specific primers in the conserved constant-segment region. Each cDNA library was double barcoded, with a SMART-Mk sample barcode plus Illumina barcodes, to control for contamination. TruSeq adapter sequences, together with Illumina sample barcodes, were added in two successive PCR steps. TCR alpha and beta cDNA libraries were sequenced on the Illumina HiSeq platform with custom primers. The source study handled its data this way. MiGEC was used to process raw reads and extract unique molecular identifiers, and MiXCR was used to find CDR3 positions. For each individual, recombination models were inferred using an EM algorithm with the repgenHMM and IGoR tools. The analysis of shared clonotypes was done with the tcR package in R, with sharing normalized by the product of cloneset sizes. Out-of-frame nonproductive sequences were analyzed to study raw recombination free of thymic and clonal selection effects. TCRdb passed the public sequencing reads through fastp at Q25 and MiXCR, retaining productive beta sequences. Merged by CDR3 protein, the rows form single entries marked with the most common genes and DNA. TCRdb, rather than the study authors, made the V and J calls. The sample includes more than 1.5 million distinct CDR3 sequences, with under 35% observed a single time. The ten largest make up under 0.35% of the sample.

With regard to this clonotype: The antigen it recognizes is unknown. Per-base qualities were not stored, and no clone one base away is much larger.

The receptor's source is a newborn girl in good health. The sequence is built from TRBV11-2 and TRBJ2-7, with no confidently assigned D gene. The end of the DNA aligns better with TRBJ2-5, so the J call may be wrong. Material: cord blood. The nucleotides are TGTGCCAGCAGCTTAGACCCCATCGAGACCCAGTACTTC. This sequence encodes CASSLDPIETQYF.